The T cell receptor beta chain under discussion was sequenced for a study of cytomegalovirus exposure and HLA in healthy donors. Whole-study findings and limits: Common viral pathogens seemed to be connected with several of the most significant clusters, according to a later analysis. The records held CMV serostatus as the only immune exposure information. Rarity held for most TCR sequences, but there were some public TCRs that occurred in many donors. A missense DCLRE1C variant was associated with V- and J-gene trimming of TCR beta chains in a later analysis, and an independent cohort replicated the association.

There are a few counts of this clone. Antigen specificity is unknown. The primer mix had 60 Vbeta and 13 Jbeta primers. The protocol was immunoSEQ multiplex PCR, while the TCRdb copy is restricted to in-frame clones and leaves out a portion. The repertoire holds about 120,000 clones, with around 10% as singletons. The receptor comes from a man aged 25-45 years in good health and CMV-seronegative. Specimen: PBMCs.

The CDR3, as DNA: TGTGCCTGGAGTGTCCGGGACAGGGGGAATGAAAAACTGTTTTTT. This sequence encodes CAWSVRDRGNEKLFF. The J gene is TRBJ1-4, the V gene TRBV30; 11 nucleotides match TRBD1. J gave up 5 bases and V 0 bases, and 2 bases lay outside the gene matches. The CDR3 has 15 amino acids. CDR1 and CDR2 from the germline V gene are GTSNPN and SVGIG (reference sequence).